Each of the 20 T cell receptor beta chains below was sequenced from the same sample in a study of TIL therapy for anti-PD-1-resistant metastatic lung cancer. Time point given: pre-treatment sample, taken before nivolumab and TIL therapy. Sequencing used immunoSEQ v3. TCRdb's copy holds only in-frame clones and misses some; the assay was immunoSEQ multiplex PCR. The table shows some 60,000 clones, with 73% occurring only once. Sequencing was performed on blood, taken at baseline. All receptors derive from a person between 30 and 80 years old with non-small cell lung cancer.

CDR3 sequence (DNA): TGTGCCAGCAGCTTATTCCGGATCTCCTACAATGAGCAGTTCTTC. This encodes CASSLFRISYNEQFF. J is TRBJ2-1 and V is TRBV11-2; D is uncertain. The CDR3 consists of 15 residues. Between the trimmed V and J ends, which lost 2 bases and 0 bases, there was a span of 8 bases. Germline V gives CDR1 SGHAT, CDR2 FQNNGV.

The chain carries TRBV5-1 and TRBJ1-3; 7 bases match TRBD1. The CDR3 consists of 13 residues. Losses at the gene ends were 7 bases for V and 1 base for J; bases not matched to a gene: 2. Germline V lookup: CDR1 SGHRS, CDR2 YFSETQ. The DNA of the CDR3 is TGCGCCAGCTCGACAGGGTCTGGAAACACCATATATTTT. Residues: CASSTGSGNTIYF.

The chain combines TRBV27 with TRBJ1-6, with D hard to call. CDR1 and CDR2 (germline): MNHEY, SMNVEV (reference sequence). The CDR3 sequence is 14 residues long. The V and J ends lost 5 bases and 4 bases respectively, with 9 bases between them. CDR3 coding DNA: TGTGCCAGCAGTCCCTCCCTTTATAATTCACCCCTCCACTTT. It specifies CASSPSLYNSPLHF.

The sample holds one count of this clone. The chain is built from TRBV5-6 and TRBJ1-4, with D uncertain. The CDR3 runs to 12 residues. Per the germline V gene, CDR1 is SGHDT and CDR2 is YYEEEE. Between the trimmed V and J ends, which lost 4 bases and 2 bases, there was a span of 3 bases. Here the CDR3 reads CASSATNEKLFF. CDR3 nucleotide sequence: TGTGCCAGCAGCGCTACTAATGAAAAACTGTTTTTT.

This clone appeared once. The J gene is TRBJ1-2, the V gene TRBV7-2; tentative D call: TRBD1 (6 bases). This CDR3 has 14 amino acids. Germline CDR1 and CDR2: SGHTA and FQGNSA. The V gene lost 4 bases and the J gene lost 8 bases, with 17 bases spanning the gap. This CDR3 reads CASSSPDSRPGYTF. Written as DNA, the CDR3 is TGTGCCAGCAGCTCGCCGGACAGCCGTCCAGGCTACACCTTC.

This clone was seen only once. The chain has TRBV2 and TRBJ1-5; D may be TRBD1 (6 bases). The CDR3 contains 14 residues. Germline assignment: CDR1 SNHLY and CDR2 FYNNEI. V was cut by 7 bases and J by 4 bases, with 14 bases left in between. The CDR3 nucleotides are TGTGCCAGCACCATAACAGGGATAAATCAGCCCCAGCATTTT. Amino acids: CASTITGINQPQHF.

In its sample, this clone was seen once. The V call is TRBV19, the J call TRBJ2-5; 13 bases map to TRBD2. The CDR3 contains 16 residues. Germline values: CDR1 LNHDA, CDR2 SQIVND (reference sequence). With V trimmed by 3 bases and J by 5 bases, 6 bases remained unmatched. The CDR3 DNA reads TGTGCCAGTAGTATCGGTACGACTAGCGGGGGGGAGACCCAGTACTTC. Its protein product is CASSIGTTSGGETQYF. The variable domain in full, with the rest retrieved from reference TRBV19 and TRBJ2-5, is DGGITQSPKYLFRKEGQNVTLSCEQNLNHDAMYWYRQDPGQGLRLIYYSQIVNDFQKGDIAEGYSVSREKKESFPLTVTSAQKNPTAFYLCASSIGTTSGGETQYFGPGTRLLVL.

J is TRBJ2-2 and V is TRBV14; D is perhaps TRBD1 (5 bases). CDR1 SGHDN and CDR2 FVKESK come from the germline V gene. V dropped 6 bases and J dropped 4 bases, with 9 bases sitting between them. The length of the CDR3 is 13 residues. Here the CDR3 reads CASRGQGTGELFF. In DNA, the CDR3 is TGTGCCAGCAGGGGGCAGGGCACCGGGGAGCTGTTTTTT.

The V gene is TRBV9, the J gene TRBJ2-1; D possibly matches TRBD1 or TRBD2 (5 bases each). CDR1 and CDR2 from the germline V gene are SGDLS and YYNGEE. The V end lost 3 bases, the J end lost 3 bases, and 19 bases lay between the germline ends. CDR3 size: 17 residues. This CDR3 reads CASSGGSGTGYYNEQFF. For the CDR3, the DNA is TGTGCCAGCAGCGGAGGTTCCGGGACCGGTTACTACAATGAGCAGTTCTTC.

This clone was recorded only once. The CDR3 loop reads CASSYSRPGNQPQHF. CDR3 DNA sequence: TGTGCCAGCAGTTACTCGAGGCCCGGCAATCAGCCCCAGCATTTT. The gene calls are TRBV6-5 and TRBJ1-5; D is ambiguous. The germline V and J ends were trimmed by 0 bases and 2 bases, with 8 bases remaining between them. The CDR3 has 15 amino acids. Looked up from germline, CDR1 is MNHEY and CDR2 is SVGAGI.

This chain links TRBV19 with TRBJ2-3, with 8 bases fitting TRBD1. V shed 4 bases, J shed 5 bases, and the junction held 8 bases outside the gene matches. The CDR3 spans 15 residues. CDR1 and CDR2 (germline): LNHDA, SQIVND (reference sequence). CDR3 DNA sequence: TGTGCCAGTAGTAGAACCAGGGGGCAGGGAGATACGCAGTATTTT. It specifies CASSRTRGQGDTQYF.

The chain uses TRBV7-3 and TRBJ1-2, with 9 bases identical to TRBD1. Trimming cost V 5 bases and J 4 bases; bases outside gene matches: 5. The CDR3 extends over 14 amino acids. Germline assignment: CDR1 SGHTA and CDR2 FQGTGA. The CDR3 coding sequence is TGTGCCAGCAGCGCCCGGGGACAGGGCTATGGCTACACCTTC. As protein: CASSARGQGYGYTF.

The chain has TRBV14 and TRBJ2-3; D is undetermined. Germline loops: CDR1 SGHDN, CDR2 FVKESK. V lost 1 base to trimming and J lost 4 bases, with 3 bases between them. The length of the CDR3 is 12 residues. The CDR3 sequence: CASSQVPDTQYF. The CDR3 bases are TGTGCCAGCAGCCAAGTCCCAGATACGCAGTATTTT. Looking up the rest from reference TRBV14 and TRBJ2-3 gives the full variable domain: EAGVTQFPSHSVIEKGQTVTLRCDPISGHDNLYWYRRVMGKEIKFLLHFVKESKQDESGMPNNRFLAERTGGTYSTLKVQPAELEDSGVYFCASSQVPDTQYFGPGTRLTVL.

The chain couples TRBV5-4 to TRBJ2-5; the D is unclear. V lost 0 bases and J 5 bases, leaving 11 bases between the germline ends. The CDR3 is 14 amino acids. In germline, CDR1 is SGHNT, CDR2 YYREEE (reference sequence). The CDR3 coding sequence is TGTGCCAGCAGCTTGGGCCTTGCGAGGGAGACCCAGTACTTC. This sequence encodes CASSLGLARETQYF.

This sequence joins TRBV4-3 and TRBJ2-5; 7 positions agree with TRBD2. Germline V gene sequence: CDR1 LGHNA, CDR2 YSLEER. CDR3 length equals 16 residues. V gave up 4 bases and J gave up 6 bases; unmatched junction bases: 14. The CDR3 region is CASSPEGVGGPKTQYF. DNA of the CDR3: TGCGCCAGCAGCCCCGAGGGCGTGGGAGGGCCGAAGACCCAGTACTTC.

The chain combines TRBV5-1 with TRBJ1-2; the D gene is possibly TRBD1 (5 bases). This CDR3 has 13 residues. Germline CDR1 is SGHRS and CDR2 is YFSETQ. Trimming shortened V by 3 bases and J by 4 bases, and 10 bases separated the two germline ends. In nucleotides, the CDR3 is TGCGCCAGCAGCTCCAGGGATCCCTATGGCTACACCTTC. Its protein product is CASSSRDPYGYTF.

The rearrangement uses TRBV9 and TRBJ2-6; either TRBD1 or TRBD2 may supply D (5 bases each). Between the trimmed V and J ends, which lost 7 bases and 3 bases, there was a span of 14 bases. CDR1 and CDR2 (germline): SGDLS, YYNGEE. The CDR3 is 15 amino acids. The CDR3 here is CASSPEGSGANVLTF. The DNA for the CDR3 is TGTGCCAGCTCGCCTGAGGGGAGTGGGGCCAACGTCCTGACTTTC.

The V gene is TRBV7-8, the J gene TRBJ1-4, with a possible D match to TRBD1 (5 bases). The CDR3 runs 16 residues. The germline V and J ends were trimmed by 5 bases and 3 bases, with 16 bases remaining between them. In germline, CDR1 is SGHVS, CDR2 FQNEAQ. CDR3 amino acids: CASSQEPGLSNEKLFF. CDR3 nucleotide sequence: TGTGCCAGCAGCCAGGAACCGGGACTGTCTAATGAAAAACTGTTTTTT.

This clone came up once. CDR3 bases: TGTGCCAGCAGATTGGACGGGACAGGTGGGCGGGAGACCCAGTACTTC. As protein: CASRLDGTGGRETQYF. The chain uses TRBV28 and TRBJ2-5; 8 nucleotides align to TRBD1. With 6 bases clipped from V and 5 bases from J, the junction kept 14 bases outside the gene matches. The germline V gene has CDR1 MDHEN and CDR2 SYDVKM. The CDR3 is 16 amino acids. The full variable domain, completed using reference TRBV28 and TRBJ2-5, is DVKVTQSSRYLVKRTGEKVFLECVQDMDHENMFWYRQDPGLGLRLIYFSYDVKMKEKGDIPEGYSVSREKKERFSLILESASTNQTSMYLCASRLDGTGGRETQYFGPGTRLLVL.

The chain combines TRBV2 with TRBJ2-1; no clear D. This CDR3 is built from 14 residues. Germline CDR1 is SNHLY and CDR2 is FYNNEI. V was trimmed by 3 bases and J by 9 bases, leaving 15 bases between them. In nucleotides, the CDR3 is TGTGCCAGCAGTGATCGGCCCCCAAGGAGTGAGCAGTTCTTC. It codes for CASSDRPPRSEQFF.